These T cell receptor beta chains were read from a single sample in a study of T cell changes during pregnancy in multiple sclerosis. Measured with immunoSEQ multiplex PCR; TCRdb has only the in-frame clones, and not every one. The sample holds 50,000 to 70,000 clones, 80% to 95% seen once. The source was peripheral blood, collected in the second trimester of pregnancy. Source of these receptors: a female donor with multiple sclerosis, enrolled in a pregnancy study. Both conserved end residues are part of each CDR3. D genes are given only for firm matches. Not every row has a clone size; where given, it reads once, few, many or a size class.

len,abundance,v_gene,d_gene,j_gene,CDR3aa,CDR3nt
15,NA,TRBV10-3,TRBD1,TRBJ1-1,CAISETRQGRTEAFF,TGTGCCATCAGTGAGACGAGACAGGGACGGACTGAAGCTTTCTTT
17,once,TRBV4-2,TRBD2,TRBJ2-1,CASSQEAASGIGNEQFF,TGTGCCAGCAGCCAAGAAGCGGCTAGCGGGATAGGTAATGAGCAGTTCTTC
15,NA,TRBV5-6,NA,TRBJ1-1,CASSLGRVRNTEAFF,TGTGCCAGCAGCTTGGGGCGGGTAAGAAACACTGAAGCTTTCTTT
14,NA,TRBV5-6,NA,TRBJ1-2,CASSSAYTQAGYTF,TGTGCCAGCAGCTCTGCTTACACTCAGGCTGGCTACACCTTC
15,NA,TRBV27,TRBD2,TRBJ2-1,CASSFLLAGVNEQFF,TGTGCCAGCAGTTTTCTACTAGCGGGTGTGAATGAGCAGTTCTTC
17,many,TRBV5-4,TRBD2,TRBJ2-2,CASSQGLAGQNTGELFF,TGTGCCAGCAGTCAGGGACTAGCGGGACAGAACACCGGGGAGCTGTTTTTT
15,once,TRBV4-2,NA,TRBJ2-1,CASSQGLAEPNEQFF,TGTGCCAGCAGCCAAGGATTAGCGGAGCCCAATGAGCAGTTCTTC
16,NA,TRBV18,NA,TRBJ2-3,CASSPVQGPSTDTQYF,TGTGCCAGCTCACCAGTCCAGGGGCCAAGCACAGATACGCAGTATTTT
16,NA,TRBV19,TRBD1,TRBJ1-1,CASSIVSEGQGTEAFF,TGTGCCAGTAGTATTGTGTCGGAGGGACAGGGGACTGAAGCTTTCTTT
17,NA,TRBV27,TRBD2,TRBJ2-3,CASTPRGGPGGTDTQYF,TGTGCCAGCACCCCGAGGGGAGGGCCGGGGGGCACAGATACGCAGTATTTT
19,NA,TRBV4-1,TRBD2,TRBJ2-7,CASSHSPGLAGGRAYEQYF,TGCGCCAGCAGCCACTCCCCAGGACTAGCGGGAGGAAGGGCCTACGAGCAGTACTTC
17,once,TRBV7-2,TRBD2,TRBJ2-2,CASSSGLAGVNTGELFF,TGTGCCAGCAGCTCCGGACTAGCGGGAGTGAACACCGGGGAGCTGTTTTTT
16,NA,TRBV14,TRBD1,TRBJ2-5,CASSQGQGAFQETQYF,TGTGCCAGCAGCCAAGGACAGGGGGCGTTCCAAGAGACCCAGTACTTC
13,NA,TRBV27,NA,TRBJ2-2,CASSLSRTGELFF,TGTGCCAGCAGTTTATCGCGGACCGGGGAGCTGTTTTTT
15,NA,TRBV28,TRBD1,TRBJ2-7,CASSFHAGGAEEQYF,TGTGCCAGCAGTTTTCACGCAGGGGGCGCGGAGGAGCAGTACTTC
17,NA,TRBV18,NA,TRBJ2-7,CASSHPSPLMSSYEQYF,TGTGCCAGCTCACACCCCTCCCCGTTGATGAGCTCCTACGAGCAGTACTTC
16,NA,TRBV4-1,NA,TRBJ2-3,CASSHPDSSITDTQYF,TGCGCCAGCAGCCACCCGGACTCCTCCATCACAGATACGCAGTATTTT
15,NA,TRBV7-2,TRBD1,TRBJ1-3,CASSPGTGAGNTIYF,TGTGCCAGCAGCCCAGGGACAGGTGCTGGAAACACCATATATTTT
12,few,TRBV29-1,TRBD2,TRBJ2-7,CSVGGGSVEQYF,TGCAGCGTTGGGGGCGGGAGTGTCGAGCAGTACTTC
15,NA,TRBV7-3,NA,TRBJ2-1,CASSLGPKVTVEQFF,TGTGCCAGCAGCTTGGGGCCAAAGGTGACCGTTGAGCAGTTCTTC
13,NA,TRBV6-6,NA,TRBJ1-5,CASREVSNQPQHF,TGTGCCAGCAGGGAGGTGAGCAATCAGCCCCAGCATTTT
15,NA,TRBV6-1,NA,TRBJ2-7,CASSEIRIGTYEQYF,TGTGCCAGCAGTGAAATTAGGATCGGGACCTACGAGCAGTACTTC